This T cell receptor beta chain appears in the sequencing data of a study of cytomegalovirus exposure and HLA in healthy donors. The CDR3 spans 14 residues. CDR1 is SGHNT, CDR2 YENEEA, per germline. The ends were cut back, 5 bases at V and 9 bases at J, with 17 bases in the middle. General observations from the study: Most TCRs appeared rarely, but some public TCRs recurred in many donors. According to a subsequent analysis, TCR clusters identified in the first cohort showed a tendency to co-occur across the 120 validation repertoires. Reports described diagnosis of cytomegalovirus status by the classifier as highly specific and sensitive.

Here immunoSEQ multiplex PCR was the method, and the copy in TCRdb shows in-frame clones only, minus some. The table shows tens of thousands of clones, with 84% occurring only once. For this clone: Its target is unknown.

Input material: PBMCs. This receptor was identified in a woman aged 18-30 years in good health and CMV-seropositive. The chain has TRBV11-3 and TRBJ2-1; no clear D gene. This chain's CDR3 is CASSPGAPDGEQFF. CDR3 DNA sequence: TGTGCCAGCAGCCCAGGTGCCCCCGACGGTGAGCAGTTCTTC.